The 9 T cell receptor beta chains in this list originate from one sample, sequenced in a study of response to subunit inactivated influenza vaccine. TCRdb fed the RT-PCR reads into MiXCR, producing one record per CDR3 protein. Seen here are approximately 230,000 distinct CDR3 sequences, less than 15% observed once, and the top ten hold 7.8%. This specimen consisted of non-naive T cells sorted from PBMCs, obtained around two weeks before vaccination. These receptors were obtained from a man aged 45-60 years who received an inactivated influenza vaccine.

V gene TRBV24-1 combines with J gene TRBJ2-3, with D possibly matching TRBD2 (6 bases). This CDR3 comprises 15 residues. Trimming took off 2 bases at V and 2 bases at J, with 10 bases between the two ends. Germline V gene lookup returns CDR1 KGHDR and CDR2 SFDVKD. The CDR3 spells CATSDSGVYTDTQYF. CDR3 sequence (DNA): TGTGCCACCAGTGATTCGGGGGTCTACACAGATACGCAGTATTTT.

The V and J genes are TRBV5-1 and TRBJ2-5; D possibly corresponds to TRBD1 (6 bases). This CDR3 has 15 residues. Germline lookup yields CDR1 SGHRS and CDR2 YFSETQ. V gave up 4 bases and J gave up 2 bases, with 15 bases separating them. CDR3 DNA sequence: TGCGCCAGCAGCGGGCTAGGGGGTCGTCAAGAGACCCAGTACTTC. It yields the protein CASSGLGGRQETQYF.

There are a few counts of this clonotype. The chain joins TRBV7-2 to TRBJ1-5, with no clear D. The CDR3 consists of 13 residues. The V end was cut by 1 base, the J end by 6 bases, with 7 bases between. In germline, CDR1 is SGHTA, CDR2 FQGNSA. The chain's CDR3 is CASSLGTVQPQHF. The CDR3 DNA reads TGTGCCAGCAGCTTAGGAACGGTTCAGCCCCAGCATTTT. Together with reference TRBV7-2 and TRBJ1-5, the CDR3 gives the full variable domain: GAGVSQSPSNKVTEKGKDVELRCDPISGHTALYWYRQSLGQGLEFLIYFQGNSAPDKSGLPSDRFSAERTGGSVSTLTIQRTQQEDSAVYLCASSLGTVQPQHFGDGTRLSIL.

This clonotype was counted a few times. V usage is TRBV20-1 and J usage is TRBJ1-2; D perhaps matches TRBD1 (5 bases). Trimming shortened V by 7 bases and J by 0 bases, and 15 bases separated the two germline ends. Per the germline V gene, CDR1 is DFQATT and CDR2 is SNEGSKA (reference sequence). The CDR3 covers 14 residues. The CDR3 loop is CSGTKEQSNYGYTF. In DNA, the CDR3 is TGCAGTGGGACAAAGGAACAGTCTAACTATGGCTACACCTTC.

The chain combines TRBV5-1 with TRBJ2-3, with D perhaps being TRBD1 or TRBD2 (6 bases each). V shed 0 bases and J shed 2 bases, with 10 bases lying between them. This CDR3 spans 15 amino acids. CDR1 is SGHRS and CDR2 is YFSETQ in the germline V gene. CDR3 nucleotide sequence: TGCGCCAGCAGCTTGGAGGGGGGAACCACAGATACGCAGTATTTT. This translates into CASSLEGGTTDTQYF.

This clonotype was seen at least ten times. V is TRBV18 and J is TRBJ2-7; a weak D match, TRBD1 (6 bases). Germline V gives CDR1 KGHSH, CDR2 LQKENI. This CDR3 contains 15 residues. The V and J ends lost 3 bases and 2 bases respectively, with 14 bases between them. The CDR3 loop is CASSPVPGDTYEQYF. CDR3 bases: TGTGCCAGCTCACCCGTTCCTGGGGACACCTACGAGCAGTACTTC.

The chain recombines TRBV27 with TRBJ1-1; no clear D gene. This CDR3 spans 14 amino acids. Germline V CDR1 and CDR2: MNHEY, SMNVEV (reference sequence). V was clipped by 1 base and J by 4 bases, with 10 bases between them. The DNA for the CDR3 is TGTGCCAGCAGTTTATTCGGGCGCATCACTGAAGCTTTCTTT. The encoded protein is CASSLFGRITEAFF.

The gene calls are TRBV20-1 and TRBJ1-1, with TRBD1 matching 7 bases. Germline-derived CDR1 and CDR2 are DFQATT and SNEGSKA (reference sequence). Unmatched junction bases numbered 5, after V lost 5 bases and J lost 2 bases. CDR3 size: 13 residues. The CDR3 here is CSALGTANTEAFF. Written as DNA, the CDR3 is TGCAGTGCTCTTGGGACAGCAAACACTGAAGCTTTCTTT.

At least ten counts were recorded for this clonotype. V and J are TRBV3-1 and TRBJ2-7; possibly TRBD1 for D (6 bases). CDR3 length equals 15 residues. Trimming cost V 1 base and J 3 bases, with 13 bases left between them. Germline loops: CDR1 LGHDT, CDR2 YNNKEL (reference sequence). The CDR3 DNA reads as TGTGCCAGCAGCCAAGGGGGGCCTTTAGTCTACGAGCAGTACTTC. Translation gives CASSQGGPLVYEQYF.